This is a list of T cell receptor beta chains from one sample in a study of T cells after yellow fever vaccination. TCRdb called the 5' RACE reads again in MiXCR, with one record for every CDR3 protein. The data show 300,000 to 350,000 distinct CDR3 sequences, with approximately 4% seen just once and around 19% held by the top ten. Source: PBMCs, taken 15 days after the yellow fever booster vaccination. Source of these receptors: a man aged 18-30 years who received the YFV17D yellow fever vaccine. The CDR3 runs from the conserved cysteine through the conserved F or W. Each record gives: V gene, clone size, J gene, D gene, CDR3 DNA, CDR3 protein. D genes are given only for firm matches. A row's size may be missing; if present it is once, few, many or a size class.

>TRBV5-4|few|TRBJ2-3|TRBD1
TGTGCCAGCAGCCTACAGGGGGCCCCTAGCACAGATACGCAGTATTTT
CASSLQGAPSTDTQYF
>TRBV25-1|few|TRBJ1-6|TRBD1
TGTGCCAGCAGGGACAGGGGGACACCCCTCCACTTT
CASRDRGTPLHF
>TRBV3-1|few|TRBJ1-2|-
TGTGCCAGCAGCCAAGATATGGGTGGCTACACCTTC
CASSQDMGGYTF
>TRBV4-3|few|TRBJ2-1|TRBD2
TGCGCCAGCAGCCAAGATTCGGGGGGTGAGCAGTTCTTC
CASSQDSGGEQFF
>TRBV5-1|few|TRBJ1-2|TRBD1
TGCGCCAGCAGCTTGGACCCCGGGACAGGGCTAGCTGGCTACACCTTC
CASSLDPGTGLAGYTF
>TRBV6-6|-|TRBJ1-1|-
TGTGCCAGCAGTTACGCTGGGAAGAACACTGAAGCTTTCTTT
CASSYAGKNTEAFF
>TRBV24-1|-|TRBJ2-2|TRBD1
TGTGCCACCAGTGACAACACCGGGACAGGAGTAACCGGGGAGCTGTTTTTT
CATSDNTGTGVTGELFF
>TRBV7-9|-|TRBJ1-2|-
TGTGCCAGCAGCTTCAGGCACGGAAACTATGGCTACACCTTC
CASSFRHGNYGYTF
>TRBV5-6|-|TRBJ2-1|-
TGTGCCAGCAGCTTGGCGGGAATGGGCAATGAGCAGTTCTTC
CASSLAGMGNEQFF
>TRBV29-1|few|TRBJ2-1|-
TGCAGCGTTGAAGACCAGGGGGCGGGGGACAATGAGCAGTTCTTC
CSVEDQGAGDNEQFF
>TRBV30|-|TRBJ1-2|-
TGTGCCTGGAGTGTCCTTAACTATGGCTACACCTTC
CAWSVLNYGYTF
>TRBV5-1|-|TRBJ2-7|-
TGCGCCAGCAGCTTGTCGGCAGGGGGGGGTTCCTACGAGCAGTACTTC
CASSLSAGGGSYEQYF
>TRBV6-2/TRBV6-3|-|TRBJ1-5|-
TGTGCCAGCAGTCCCCTGGCCCAAAATCAGCCCCAGCATTTT
CASSPLAQNQPQHF
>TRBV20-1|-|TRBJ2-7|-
TGCAGTGCTCCCTGCTTGCCGTCCGAGCAGTACTTC
CSAPCLPSEQYF
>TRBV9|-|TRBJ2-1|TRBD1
TGTGCCAGCAGCGCTAGACTATCGCAGGGGGAGATTAACAATGAGCAGTTCTTC
CASSARLSQGEINNEQFF
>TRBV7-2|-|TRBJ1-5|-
TGTGCCAGCAGCCTCAACGGATTTCAGCCCCAGCATTTT
CASSLNGFQPQHF
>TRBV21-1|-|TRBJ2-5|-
TGTGCCAGCAGCAAAGCGCGTGACGGGGTGAGATACCAAGAGACCCAGTACTTC
CASSKARDGVRYQETQYF
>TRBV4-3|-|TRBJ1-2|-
TGCGCCAGCAGCCGAAACACCGGCGGGTCCTATGGCTACACCTTC
CASSRNTGGSYGYTF
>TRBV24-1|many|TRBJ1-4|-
TGTGCCACCAGTGATTCTAGCCAGCATGAAAAACTGTTTTTT
CATSDSSQHEKLFF
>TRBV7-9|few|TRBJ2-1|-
TGTGCCAGCAGAGGGGGGGGCACCTACAATGAGCAGTTCTTC
CASRGGGTYNEQFF
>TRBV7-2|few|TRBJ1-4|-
TGTGCCAGCAGCTTGGCGGGGAATAATGAAAAACTGTTTTTT
CASSLAGNNEKLFF
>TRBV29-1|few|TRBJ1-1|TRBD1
TGCAGCGTTGTGAAATCGGGACAGCCGAACACTGAAGCTTTCTTT
CSVVKSGQPNTEAFF
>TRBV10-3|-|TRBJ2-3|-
TGTGCCATCAGAGGACAGTTCGTCACAGATACGCAGTATTTT
CAIRGQFVTDTQYF
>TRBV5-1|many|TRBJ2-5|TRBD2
TGTGCCAGCAGCTCGACTAGCGGGGGAGAGACCCAGTACTTC
CASSSTSGGETQYF
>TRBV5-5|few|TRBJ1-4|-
TGTGCCAGCAGCGACTACCGGCGGGGTGGGGAAAAACTGTTTTTT
CASSDYRRGGEKLFF
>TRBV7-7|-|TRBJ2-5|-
TGTGCCAGCAGCTTGAGCAGGGTTGGGTCGGAGACCCAGTACTTC
CASSLSRVGSETQYF
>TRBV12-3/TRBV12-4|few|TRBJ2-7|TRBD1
TGTGCCAGCACCCTCGGACAGGTCCAGTACTTC
CASTLGQVQYF
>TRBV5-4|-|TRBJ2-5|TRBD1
TGTGCCAGCAGCTTTACAGGGGTGCCCCTTCAAGAGACCCAGTACTTC
CASSFTGVPLQETQYF
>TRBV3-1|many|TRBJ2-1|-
TGTGCCAGCAGCCAAGTGACACGCTCCTACAATGAGCAGTTCTTC
CASSQVTRSYNEQFF
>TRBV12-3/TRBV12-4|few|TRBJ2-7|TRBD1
TGTGCCAGCAGTTTCCGGGACAGGGGAACCTACGAGCAGTACTTC
CASSFRDRGTYEQYF
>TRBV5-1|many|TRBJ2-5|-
TGCGCCAGCAGCTGGGAGGGACACCGAGGAGAGACCCAGTACTTC
CASSWEGHRGETQYF
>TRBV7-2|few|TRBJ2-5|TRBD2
TGTGCCAGCAGTAAACCGCGGGGGACTCTCCAAGAGACCCAGTACTTC
CASSKPRGTLQETQYF
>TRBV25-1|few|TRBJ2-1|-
TGTGCCAGCAGTGAAGGTGGGGAGGTAGGGACAAGAGTCTACAATGAGCAGTTCTTC
CASSEGGEVGTRVYNEQFF
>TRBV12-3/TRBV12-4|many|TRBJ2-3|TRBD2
TGTGCCAGCACCCGACTAGCGGGGGTCCATCTCACAGATACGCAGTATTTT
CASTRLAGVHLTDTQYF
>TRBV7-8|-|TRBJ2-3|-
TGTGCCAGCACAAGCGGATCGAGGAATACGCAGTATTTT
CASTSGSRNTQYF
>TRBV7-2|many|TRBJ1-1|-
TGTGCCAGCAGCCGTGGTGGGGTCAGTAACACTGAAGCTTTCTTT
CASSRGGVSNTEAFF
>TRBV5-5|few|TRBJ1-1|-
TGTGCCAGCAGCGCCCAGAAGGGAAACACTGAAGCTTTCTTT
CASSAQKGNTEAFF
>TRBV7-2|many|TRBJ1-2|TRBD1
TGTGCCAGCAGCTTAGGAATTATGGGACAGGTCTACACCTTC
CASSLGIMGQVYTF
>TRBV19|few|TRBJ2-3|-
TGTGCCAGTAGTAGATTCGACTGGTCTAGCACAGATACGCAGTATTTT
CASSRFDWSSTDTQYF
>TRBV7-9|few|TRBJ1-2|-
TGTGCCAGCAGCTTCCGTCCCCAGGGTGATGGCTACACCTTC
CASSFRPQGDGYTF
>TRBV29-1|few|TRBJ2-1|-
TGCAGCGTTGGAGAGGTTCGGGGCAATGAGCAGTTCTTC
CSVGEVRGNEQFF